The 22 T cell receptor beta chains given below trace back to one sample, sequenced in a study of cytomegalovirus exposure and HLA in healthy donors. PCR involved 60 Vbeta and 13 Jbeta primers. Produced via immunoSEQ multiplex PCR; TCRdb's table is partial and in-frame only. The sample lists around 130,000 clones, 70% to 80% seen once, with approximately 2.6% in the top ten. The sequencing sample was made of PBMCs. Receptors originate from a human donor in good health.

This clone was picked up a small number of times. The CDR3 bases are TGTGCCAGCAGTGTCAGTTACACTGAAGCTTTCTTT. Encoded protein: CASSVSYTEAFF. The V call is TRBV6-1, the J call TRBJ1-1, with D hard to call. Trimming pared 4 bases from V and 3 bases from J, leaving 6 bases between. From germline, CDR1 is MNHNS and CDR2 SASEGT. This CDR3 region has 12 residues.

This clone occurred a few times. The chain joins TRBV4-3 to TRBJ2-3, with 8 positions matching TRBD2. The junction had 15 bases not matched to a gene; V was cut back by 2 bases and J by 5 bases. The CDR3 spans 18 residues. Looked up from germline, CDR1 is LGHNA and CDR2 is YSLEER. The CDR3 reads CASSQTPLGAGGLDTQYF. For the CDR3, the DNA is TGCGCCAGCAGCCAAACCCCCTTGGGGGCGGGGGGTTTAGATACGCAGTATTTT.

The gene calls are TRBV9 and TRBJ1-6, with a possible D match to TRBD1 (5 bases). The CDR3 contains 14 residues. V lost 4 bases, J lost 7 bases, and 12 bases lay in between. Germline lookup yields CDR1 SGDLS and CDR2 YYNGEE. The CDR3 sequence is CASSTDSDNSPLHF. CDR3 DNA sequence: TGTGCCAGCAGCACCGACAGTGACAATTCACCCCTCCACTTT. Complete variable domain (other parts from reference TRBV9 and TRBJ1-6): DSGVTQTPKHLITATGQRVTLRCSPRSGDLSVYWYQQSLDQGLQFLIQYYNGEERAKGNILERFSAQQFPDLHSELNLSSLELGDSALYFCASSTDSDNSPLHFGNGTRLTVT.

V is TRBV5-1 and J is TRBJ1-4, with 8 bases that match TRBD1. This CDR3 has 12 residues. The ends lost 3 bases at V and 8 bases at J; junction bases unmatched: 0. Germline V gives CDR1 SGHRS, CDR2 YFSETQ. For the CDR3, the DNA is TGCGCCAGCAGCTGGACAGGGGAAAAACTGTTTTTT. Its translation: CASSWTGEKLFF. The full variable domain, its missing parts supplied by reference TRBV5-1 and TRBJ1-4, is KAGVTQTPRYLIKTRGQQVTLSCSPISGHRSVSWYQQTPGQGLQFLFEYFSETQRNKGNFPGRFSGRQFSNSRSEMNVSTLELGDSALYLCASSWTGEKLFFGSGTQLSVL.

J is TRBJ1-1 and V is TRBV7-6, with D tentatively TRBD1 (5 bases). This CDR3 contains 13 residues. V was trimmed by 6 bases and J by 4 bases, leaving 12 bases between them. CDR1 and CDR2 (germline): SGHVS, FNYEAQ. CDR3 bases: TGTGCCAGCAGGTCAGTCGGGGGCACTGAAGCTTTCTTT. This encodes CASRSVGGTEAFF.

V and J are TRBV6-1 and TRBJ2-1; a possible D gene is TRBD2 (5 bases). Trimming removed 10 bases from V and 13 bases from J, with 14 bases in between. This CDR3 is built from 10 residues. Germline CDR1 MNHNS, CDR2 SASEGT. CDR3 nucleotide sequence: TGTGCCACCGACGCGGGCGCTCAGTTCTTC. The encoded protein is CATDAGAQFF.

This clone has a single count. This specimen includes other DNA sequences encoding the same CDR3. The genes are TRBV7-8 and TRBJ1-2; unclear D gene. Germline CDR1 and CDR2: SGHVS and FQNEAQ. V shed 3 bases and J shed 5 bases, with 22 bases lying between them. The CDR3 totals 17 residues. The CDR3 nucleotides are TGTGCCAGCAGCTTTAATGTCTTAGTCTTAAGTACTTATGGCTACACCTTC. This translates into CASSFNVLVLSTYGYTF.

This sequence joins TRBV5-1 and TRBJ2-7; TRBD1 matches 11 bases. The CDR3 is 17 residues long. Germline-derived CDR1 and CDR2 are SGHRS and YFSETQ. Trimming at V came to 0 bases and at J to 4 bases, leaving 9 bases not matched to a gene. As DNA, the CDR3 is TGCGCCAGCAGCTTGGACGCCAGGGGACAGGGGGGTTACGAGCAGTACTTC. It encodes CASSLDARGQGGYEQYF.

CDR3 nucleotide sequence: TGCGCCAGCAGCCCGAGGGGGCGGGACACCGGGGAGCTGTTTTTT. This translates into CASSPRGRDTGELFF. The V and J genes are TRBV5-1 and TRBJ2-2; the match to TRBD1 covers 7 bases. The ends lost 4 bases at V and 3 bases at J; junction bases unmatched: 6. Looked up from germline, CDR1 is SGHRS and CDR2 is YFSETQ. The CDR3 spans 15 residues.

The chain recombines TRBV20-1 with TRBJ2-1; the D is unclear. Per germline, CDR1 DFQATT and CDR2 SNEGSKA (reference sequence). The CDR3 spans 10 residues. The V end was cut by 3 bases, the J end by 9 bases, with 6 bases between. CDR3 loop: CSASPGEQFF. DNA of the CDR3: TGCAGTGCTAGTCCAGGTGAGCAGTTCTTC.

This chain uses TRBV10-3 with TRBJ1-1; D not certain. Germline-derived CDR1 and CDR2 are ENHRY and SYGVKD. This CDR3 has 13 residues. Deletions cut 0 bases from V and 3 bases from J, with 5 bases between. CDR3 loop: CAISESLYTEAFF. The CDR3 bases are TGTGCCATCAGTGAGTCGTTATACACTGAAGCTTTCTTT.

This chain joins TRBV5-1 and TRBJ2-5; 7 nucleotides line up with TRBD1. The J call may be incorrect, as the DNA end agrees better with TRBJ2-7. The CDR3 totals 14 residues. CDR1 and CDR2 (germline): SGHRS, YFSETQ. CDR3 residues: CASSLARDSYEQYF. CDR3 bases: TGCGCCAGCAGCTTGGCCCGGGACAGCTACGAGCAGTACTTC.

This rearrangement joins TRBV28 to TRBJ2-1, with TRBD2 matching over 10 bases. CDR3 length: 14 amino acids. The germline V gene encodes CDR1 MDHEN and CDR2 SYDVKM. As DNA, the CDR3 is TGTGCTTCAGCAGCGGGAGGGCTCGACAATGAGCAGTTCTTC. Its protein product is CASAAGGLDNEQFF. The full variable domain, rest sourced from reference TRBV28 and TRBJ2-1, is DVKVTQSSRYLVKRTGEKVFLECVQDMDHENMFWYRQDPGLGLRLIYFSYDVKMKEKGDIPEGYSVSREKKERFSLILESASTNQTSMYLCASAAGGLDNEQFFGPGTRLTVL.

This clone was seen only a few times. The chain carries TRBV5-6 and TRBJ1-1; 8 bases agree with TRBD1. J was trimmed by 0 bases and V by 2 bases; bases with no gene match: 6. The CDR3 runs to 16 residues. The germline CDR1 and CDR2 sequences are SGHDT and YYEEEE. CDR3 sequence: CASSLDRGPLNTEAFF. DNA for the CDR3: TGTGCCAGCAGCTTAGACAGGGGACCCTTGAACACTGAAGCTTTCTTT.

The DNA of the CDR3 is TGTGCCAGCAACCTCGGAGCGGGGGGCACTAGCACAGATACGCAGTATTTT. Translation: CASNLGAGGTSTDTQYF. The gene calls are TRBV5-6 and TRBJ2-3; the match to TRBD2 covers 9 bases. The trim removed 6 bases at V and 0 bases at J, leaving 11 bases unmatched. Germline CDR1 is SGHDT and CDR2 is YYEEEE. The CDR3 is made up of 17 amino acids. The whole variable domain, filled in from reference TRBV5-6 and TRBJ2-3, reads DAGVTQSPTHLIKTRGQQVTLRCSPKSGHDTVSWYQQALGQGPQFIFQYYEEEERQRGNFPDRFSGHQFPNYSSELNVNALLLGDSALYLCASNLGAGGTSTDTQYFGPGTRLTVL.

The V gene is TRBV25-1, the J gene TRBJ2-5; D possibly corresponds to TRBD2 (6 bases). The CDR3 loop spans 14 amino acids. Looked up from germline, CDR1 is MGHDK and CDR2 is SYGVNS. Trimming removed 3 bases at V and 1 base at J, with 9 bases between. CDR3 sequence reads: CASSDLAVQETQYF. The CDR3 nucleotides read TGTGCCAGCAGTGACTTAGCGGTCCAAGAGACCCAGTACTTC.

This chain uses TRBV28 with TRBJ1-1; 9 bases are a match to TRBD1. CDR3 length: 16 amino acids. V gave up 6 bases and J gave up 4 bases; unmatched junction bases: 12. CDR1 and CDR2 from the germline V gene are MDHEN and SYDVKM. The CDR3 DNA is TGTGCCAGCAGACCCACAGGGGGCGCAGGTGGCACTGAAGCTTTCTTT. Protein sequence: CASRPTGGAGGTEAFF.

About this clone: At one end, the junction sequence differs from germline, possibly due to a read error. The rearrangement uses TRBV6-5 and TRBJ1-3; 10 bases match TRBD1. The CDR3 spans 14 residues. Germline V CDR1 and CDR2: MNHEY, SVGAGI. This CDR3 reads CASSDRDRGNTICF. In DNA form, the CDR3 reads TGTGCCAGCAGTGACCGGGACAGGGGAAACACCATATGTTTT.

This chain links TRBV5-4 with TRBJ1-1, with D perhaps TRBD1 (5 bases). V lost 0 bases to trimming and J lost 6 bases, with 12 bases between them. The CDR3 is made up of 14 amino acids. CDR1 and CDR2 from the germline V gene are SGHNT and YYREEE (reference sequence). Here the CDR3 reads CASSLDRTTAEAFF. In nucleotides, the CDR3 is TGTGCCAGCAGCTTGGACAGGACGACGGCTGAAGCTTTCTTT.

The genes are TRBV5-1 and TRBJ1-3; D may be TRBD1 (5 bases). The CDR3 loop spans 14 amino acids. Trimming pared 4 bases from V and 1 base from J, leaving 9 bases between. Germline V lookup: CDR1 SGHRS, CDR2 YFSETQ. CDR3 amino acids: CASSIGDSGNTIYF. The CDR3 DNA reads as TGCGCCAGCAGCATAGGGGATTCTGGAAACACCATATATTTT.

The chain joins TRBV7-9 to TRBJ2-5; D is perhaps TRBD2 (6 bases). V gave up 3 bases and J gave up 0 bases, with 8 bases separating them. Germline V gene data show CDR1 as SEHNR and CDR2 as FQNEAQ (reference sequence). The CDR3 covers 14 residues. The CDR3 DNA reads TGTGCCAGCAGCTTCAGCGGGTACCAAGAGACCCAGTACTTC. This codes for CASSFSGYQETQYF.

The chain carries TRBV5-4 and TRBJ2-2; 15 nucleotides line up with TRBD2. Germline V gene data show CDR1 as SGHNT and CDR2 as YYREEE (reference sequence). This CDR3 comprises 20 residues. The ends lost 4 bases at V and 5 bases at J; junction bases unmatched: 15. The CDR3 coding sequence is TGTGCCAGCAGCAAGACCAGGACTAGCGGGAGGGTAGGAGGGACCGGGGAGCTGTTTTTT. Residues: CASSKTRTSGRVGGTGELFF. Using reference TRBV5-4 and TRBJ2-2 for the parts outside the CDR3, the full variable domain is ETGVTQSPTHLIKTRGQQVTLRCSSQSGHNTVSWYQQALGQGPQFIFQYYREEENGRGNFPPRFSGLQFPNYSSELNVNALELDDSALYLCASSKTRTSGRVGGTGELFFGEGSRLTVL.